This T cell receptor beta chain was recorded in a study of T-cell reconstitution after alpha-beta-depleted transplantation in children. Trimming left V 2 bases short and J 5 bases short, with 11 bases between. Looked up from germline, CDR1 is KGHDR and CDR2 is SFDVKD. The CDR3 has 14 amino acids. This clonotype came up many times. Its antigen remains unidentified. Preparation of the TCRbeta library involved a method that used unique molecular identifiers. MiXCR, applied by TCRdb to the PCR reads, yields one record per CDR3 protein. The sample includes about 300,000 distinct CDR3 sequences, about 9.4% of them seen just once. General study results and limits: Diversity of TCRbeta at day 60 was high in some patients, arising from surviving recipient T cells and thymic progenitors. Newly made T cells mostly supplied T-cell counts and diversity one year after transplant. Alpha-beta T cells present about two months after transplant were reported to originate from several hundred expanded graft clones.

Source: PBMCs, taken before TCRalphabeta/CD19-depleted stem cell transplant. This clonotype was sampled from a boy in the first two years of life with acute myeloid leukemia, due to receive a stem cell transplant. V and J are TRBV24-1 and TRBJ1-2; unclear D gene. The CDR3 nucleotides are TGTGCCACCAGTGATTCGGGCATAGTGTATGGCTACACCTTC. This gives the protein CATSDSGIVYGYTF.